What follows is one TCR beta chain and its context. As yet, its antigen is unknown. Sequencing used immunoSEQ multiplex PCR; TCRdb keeps in-frame clones, though not all of them. The sample shows 45,000 to 60,000 clones, 85% to 95% of them seen only once. This sample is drawn from a study of graft-versus-host responses after intestinal transplantation. About the study: The whole recipient group had anti-thymocyte globulin induction followed by tacrolimus and steroids for two to three years. Findings and limits, study-wide: Recipient marrow showed GvH clones, some seen first in ileum or blood.

This CDR3 has 19 amino acids. V was pared by 0 bases and J by 4 bases, with 15 bases of the junction left unmatched. Germline CDR1 reads SGHDT; CDR2 reads YYEEEE. The clonotype was recovered from a human donor who was the organ donor for an intestinal transplant. The specimen comprised unstimulated CD8+ T cells sorted from spleen or lymph node cells, sampled before transplant. The V gene is TRBV5-6, the J gene TRBJ2-5; 10 bases agree with TRBD2. This chain's CDR3 is CASSLALNPGLASAETQYF. The CDR3 DNA follows: TGTGCCAGCAGCTTGGCACTGAACCCGGGACTAGCGTCTGCAGAGACCCAGTACTTC.